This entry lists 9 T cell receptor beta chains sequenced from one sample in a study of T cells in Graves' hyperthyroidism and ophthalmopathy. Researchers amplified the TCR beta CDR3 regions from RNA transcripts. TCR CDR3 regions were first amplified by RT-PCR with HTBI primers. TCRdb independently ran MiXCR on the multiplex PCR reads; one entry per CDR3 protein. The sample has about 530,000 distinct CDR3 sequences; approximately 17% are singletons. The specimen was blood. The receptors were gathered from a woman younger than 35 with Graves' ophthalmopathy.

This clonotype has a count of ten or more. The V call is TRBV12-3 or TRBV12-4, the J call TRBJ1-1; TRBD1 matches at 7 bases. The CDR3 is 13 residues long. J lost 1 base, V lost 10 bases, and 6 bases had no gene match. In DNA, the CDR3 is TGTGCCACCTCGGGACAGACGAACACTGAAGCTTTCTTT. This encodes CATSGQTNTEAFF.

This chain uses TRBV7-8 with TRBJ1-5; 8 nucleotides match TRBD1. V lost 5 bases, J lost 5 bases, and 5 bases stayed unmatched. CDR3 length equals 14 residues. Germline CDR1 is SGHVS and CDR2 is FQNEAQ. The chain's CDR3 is CASSRTGSDQPQHF. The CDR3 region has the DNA TGTGCCAGCAGCCGGACAGGGAGCGATCAGCCCCAGCATTTT. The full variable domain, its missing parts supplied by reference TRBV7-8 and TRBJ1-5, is GAGVSQSPRYKVAKRGQDVALRCDPISGHVSLFWYQQALGQGPEFLTYFQNEAQLDKSGLPSDRFFAERPEGSVSTLKIQRTQQEDSAVYLCASSRTGSDQPQHFGDGTRLSIL.

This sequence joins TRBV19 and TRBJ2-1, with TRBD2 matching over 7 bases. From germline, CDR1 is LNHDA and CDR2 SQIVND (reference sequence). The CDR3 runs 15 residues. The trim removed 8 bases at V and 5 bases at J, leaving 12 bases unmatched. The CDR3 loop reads CASQGLPPFHNEQFF. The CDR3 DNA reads TGTGCCAGTCAGGGACTACCGCCTTTCCACAATGAGCAGTTCTTC.

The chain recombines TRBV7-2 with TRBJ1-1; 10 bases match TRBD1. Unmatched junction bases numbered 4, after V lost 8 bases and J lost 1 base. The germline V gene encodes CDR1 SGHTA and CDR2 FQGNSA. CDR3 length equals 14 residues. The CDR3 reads CASAGQGENTEAFF. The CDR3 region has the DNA TGTGCCAGCGCTGGACAGGGGGAGAACACTGAAGCTTTCTTT.

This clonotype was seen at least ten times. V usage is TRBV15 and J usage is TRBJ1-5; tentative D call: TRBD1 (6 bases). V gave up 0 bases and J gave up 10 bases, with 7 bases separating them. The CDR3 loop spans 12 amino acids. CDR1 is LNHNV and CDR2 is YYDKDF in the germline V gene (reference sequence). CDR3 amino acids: CATSREGAPQHF. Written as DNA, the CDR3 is TGTGCCACCAGCAGAGAGGGGGCACCCCAGCATTTT.

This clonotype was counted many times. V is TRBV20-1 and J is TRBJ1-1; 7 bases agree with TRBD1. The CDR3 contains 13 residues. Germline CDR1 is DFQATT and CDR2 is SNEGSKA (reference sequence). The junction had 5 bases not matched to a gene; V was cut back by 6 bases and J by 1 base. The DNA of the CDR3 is TGCAGTGCCCAGGGGGGACGGAACACTGAAGCTTTCTTT. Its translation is CSAQGGRNTEAFF.

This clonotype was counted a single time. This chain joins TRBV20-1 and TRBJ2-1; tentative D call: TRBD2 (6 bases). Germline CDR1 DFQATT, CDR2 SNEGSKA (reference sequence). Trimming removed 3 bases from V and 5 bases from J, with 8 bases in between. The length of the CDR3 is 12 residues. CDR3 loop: CSASGRDNEQFF. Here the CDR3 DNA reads TGCAGTGCTAGCGGGAGAGACAATGAGCAGTTCTTC.

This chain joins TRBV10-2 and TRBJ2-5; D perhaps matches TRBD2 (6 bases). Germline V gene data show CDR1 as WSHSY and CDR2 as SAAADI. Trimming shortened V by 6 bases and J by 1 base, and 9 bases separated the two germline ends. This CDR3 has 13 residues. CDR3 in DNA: TGCGCCAGCAGCACGGGGGTCCAAGAGACCCAGTACTTC. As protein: CASSTGVQETQYF.

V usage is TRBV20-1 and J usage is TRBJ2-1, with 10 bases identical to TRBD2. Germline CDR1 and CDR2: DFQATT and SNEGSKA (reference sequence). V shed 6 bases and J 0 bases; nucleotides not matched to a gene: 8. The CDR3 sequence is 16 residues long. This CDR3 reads CSARDASGGSYNEQFF. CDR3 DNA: TGCAGTGCCAGGGACGCTAGCGGGGGCTCCTACAATGAGCAGTTCTTC.